This T cell receptor beta chain originates from a study of response to subunit inactivated influenza vaccine. The V gene lost 5 bases and the J gene lost 1 base, with 9 bases spanning the gap. CDR3 length equals 13 residues. Germline CDR1 is SEHNR and CDR2 is FQNEAQ (reference sequence). Study findings and constraints: With each seasonal influenza vaccination, the authors suggested, few new T cells are recruited.

This clonotype was picked up many times. The antigen is not known. One entry per CDR3 protein results from TCRdb running MiXCR on the RT-PCR reads. Of more than 550,000 distinct CDR3 sequences in the sample, about an eighth were seen once. The chain links TRBV7-9 to TRBJ2-7; possibly TRBD1 for D (6 bases). Sequenced material: PBMCs from blood, taken on the day of vaccination. The TCR originated in a man aged 50-60 years who received an inactivated influenza vaccine. DNA for the CDR3: TGTGCCAGCAGCATGACAGGTTCCTACGAGCAGTACTTC. Amino acids: CASSMTGSYEQYF. The full variable domain, its missing parts supplied by reference TRBV7-9 and TRBJ2-7, is DTGVSQNPRHKITKRGQNVTFRCDPISEHNRLYWYRQTLGQGPEFLTYFQNEAQLEKSRLLSDRFSAERPKGSFSTLEIQRTEQGDSAMYLCASSMTGSYEQYFGPGTRLTVT.